The sequence of this TCR beta chain was determined in a study of T cell repertoires in cytomegalovirus infection. Study-wide context: CMV infection plus the matching HLA type was flagged by public TCR beta signatures.

Study-wide results and caveats: Across the ex vivo response, the dominant clonotypes were HLA-C-restricted CMV-specific TCR beta clonotypes. Frequencies of public TCR beta families were cumulated, and this identified carriers of CMV plus the relevant HLA.

The CDR3 has 13 amino acids. The V gene's germline CDR1 is SGDLS and CDR2 YYNGEE. The V end lost 3 bases, the J end lost 0 bases, and 5 bases lay between the germline ends. This clonotype was seen a few times. Antigen: not known. TCRdb independently ran MiXCR on the reads; one entry per CDR3 protein. The data contain about 770,000 distinct CDR3 sequences, almost 30% of them seen just once; the ten biggest clones take up less than 15%. The sequence was collected from a human donor in good health (CMV status not recorded). Some clones in this sample may be carry-over from other donors' samples. Sequencing used cultured CD8+ T cells from PBMCs, obtained from culture after CMV antigen stimulation. This rearrangement joins TRBV9 to TRBJ2-3; D is undetermined. The CDR3 sequence: CASSARSTDTQYF. The CDR3 DNA follows: TGTGCCAGCAGCGCCCGCAGCACAGATACGCAGTATTTT.